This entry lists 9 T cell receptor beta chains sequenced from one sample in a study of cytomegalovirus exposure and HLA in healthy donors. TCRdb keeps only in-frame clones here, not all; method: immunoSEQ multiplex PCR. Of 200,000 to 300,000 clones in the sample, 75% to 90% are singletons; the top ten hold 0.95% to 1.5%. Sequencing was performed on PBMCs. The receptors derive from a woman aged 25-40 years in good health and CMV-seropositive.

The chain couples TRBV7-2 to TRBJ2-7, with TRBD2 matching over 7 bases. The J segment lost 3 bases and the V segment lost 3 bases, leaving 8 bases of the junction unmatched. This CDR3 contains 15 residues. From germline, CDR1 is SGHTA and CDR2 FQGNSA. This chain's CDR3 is CASSLTGTNVYEQYF. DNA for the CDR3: TGTGCCAGCAGCTTGACCGGGACTAATGTCTACGAGCAGTACTTC.

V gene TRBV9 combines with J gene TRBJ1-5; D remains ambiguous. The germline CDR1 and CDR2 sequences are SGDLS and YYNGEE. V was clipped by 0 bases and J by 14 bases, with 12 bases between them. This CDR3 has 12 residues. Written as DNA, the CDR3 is TGTGCCAGCAGCGTAGTGGGGTGGACTAAGCATTTT. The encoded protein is CASSVVGWTKHF.

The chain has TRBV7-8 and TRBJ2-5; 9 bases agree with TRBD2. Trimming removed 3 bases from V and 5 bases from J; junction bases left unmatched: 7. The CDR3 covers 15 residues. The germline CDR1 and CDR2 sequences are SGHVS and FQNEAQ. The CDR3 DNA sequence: TGTGCCAGCAGCTTCGTAGCGGGAGCGTGGGAGACCCAGTACTTC. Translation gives CASSFVAGAWETQYF.

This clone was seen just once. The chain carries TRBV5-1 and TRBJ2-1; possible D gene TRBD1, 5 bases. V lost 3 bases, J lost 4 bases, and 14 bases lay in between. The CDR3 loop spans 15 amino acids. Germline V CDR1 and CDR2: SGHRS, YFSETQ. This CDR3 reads CASSSDSQTYNEQFF. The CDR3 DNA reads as TGCGCCAGCAGCTCTGACAGCCAGACTTACAATGAGCAGTTCTTC.

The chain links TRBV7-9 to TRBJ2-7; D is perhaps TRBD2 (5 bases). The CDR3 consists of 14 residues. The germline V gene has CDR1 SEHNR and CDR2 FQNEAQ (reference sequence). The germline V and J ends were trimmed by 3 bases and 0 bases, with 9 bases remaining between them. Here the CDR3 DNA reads TGTGCCAGCAGCTTCGGACGGGACTCCTACGAGCAGTACTTC. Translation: CASSFGRDSYEQYF.

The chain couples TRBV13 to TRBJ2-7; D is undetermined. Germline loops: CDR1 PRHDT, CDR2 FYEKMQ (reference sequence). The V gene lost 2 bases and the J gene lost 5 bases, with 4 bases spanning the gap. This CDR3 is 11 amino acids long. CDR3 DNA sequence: TGTGCCAGCAGCTTATCGGACGAGCAGTACTTC. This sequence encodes CASSLSDEQYF.

The CDR3 sequence: CASSLGLAGYEQYF. CDR3 nucleotide sequence: TGTGCCAGCAGCTTGGGCCTAGCGGGCTACGAGCAGTACTTC. The chain employs TRBV11-3 and TRBJ2-7; 8 nucleotides align to TRBD2. CDR3 length: 14 residues. V was clipped by 3 bases and J by 3 bases; unmatched bases: 4. Germline V gene lookup returns CDR1 SGHNT and CDR2 YENEEA.

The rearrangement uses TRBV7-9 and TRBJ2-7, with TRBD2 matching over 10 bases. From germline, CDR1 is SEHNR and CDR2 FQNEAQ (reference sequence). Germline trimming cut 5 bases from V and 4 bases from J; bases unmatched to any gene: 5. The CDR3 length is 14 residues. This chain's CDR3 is CASSASGSGYEQYF. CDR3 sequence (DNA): TGTGCCAGCAGCGCTAGCGGGAGTGGTTACGAGCAGTACTTC.

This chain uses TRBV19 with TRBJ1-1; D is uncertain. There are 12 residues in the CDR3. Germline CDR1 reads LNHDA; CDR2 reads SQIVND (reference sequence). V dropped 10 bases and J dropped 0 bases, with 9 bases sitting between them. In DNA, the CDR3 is TGTGCCACGACAATCATGAACACTGAAGCTTTCTTT. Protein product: CATTIMNTEAFF.